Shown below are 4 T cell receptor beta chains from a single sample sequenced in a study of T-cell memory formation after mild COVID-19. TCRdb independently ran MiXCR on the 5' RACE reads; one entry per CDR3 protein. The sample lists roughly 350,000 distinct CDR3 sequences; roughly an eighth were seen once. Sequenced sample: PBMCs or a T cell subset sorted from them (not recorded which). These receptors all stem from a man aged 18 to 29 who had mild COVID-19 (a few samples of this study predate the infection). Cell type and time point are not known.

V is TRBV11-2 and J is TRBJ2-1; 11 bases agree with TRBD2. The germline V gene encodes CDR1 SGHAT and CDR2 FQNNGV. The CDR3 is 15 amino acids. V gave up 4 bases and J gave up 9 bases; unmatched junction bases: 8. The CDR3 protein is CASSSYSGGAFEQFF. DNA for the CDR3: TGTGCCAGCAGCTCCTATAGCGGGGGGGCTTTTGAGCAGTTCTTC. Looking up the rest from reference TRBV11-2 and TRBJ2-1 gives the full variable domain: EAGVAQSPRYKIIEKRQSVAFWCNPISGHATLYWYQQILGQGPKLLIQFQNNGVVDDSQLPKDRFSAERLKGVDSTLKIQPAKLEDSAVYLCASSSYSGGAFEQFFGPGTRLTVL.

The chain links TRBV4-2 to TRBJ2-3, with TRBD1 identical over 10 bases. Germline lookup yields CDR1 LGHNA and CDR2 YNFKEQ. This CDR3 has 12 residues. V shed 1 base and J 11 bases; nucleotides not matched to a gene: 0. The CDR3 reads CASSQGDRGQYF. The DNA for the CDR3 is TGTGCCAGCAGCCAAGGGGACAGGGGGCAGTATTTT.

CDR3 sequence: CASSQESAGNTIYF. The CDR3 DNA is TGTGCCAGCAGCCAAGAGTCAGCTGGAAACACCATATATTTT. V gene TRBV7-2 combines with J gene TRBJ1-3; no definite D call. Germline CDR1 and CDR2: SGHTA and FQGNSA. V was clipped by 5 bases and J by 2 bases, with 10 bases between them. The CDR3 consists of 14 residues.

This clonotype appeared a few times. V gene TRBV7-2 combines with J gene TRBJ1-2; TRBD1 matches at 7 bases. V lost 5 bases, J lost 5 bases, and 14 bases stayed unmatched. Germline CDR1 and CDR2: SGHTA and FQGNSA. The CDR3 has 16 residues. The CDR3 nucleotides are TGTGCCAGCAGCACGAGACAGGGAGGGACTAGTTATGGCTACACCTTC. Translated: CASSTRQGGTSYGYTF.